The rows below give T cell receptor beta chains drawn from one sample of a study of blood T cell repertoires in COVID-19. Generated by immunoSEQ multiplex PCR, the TCRdb table keeps only in-frame clones and is missing some. Of about 45,000 clones detected, 60% to 80% appear once; the ten largest clones hold 28%. Sequencing was performed on peripheral blood. These receptors originate from a woman in her seventies with acute or convalescent COVID-19. The CDR3 runs from the conserved cysteine through the conserved F or W.

V	J	CDR3
TRBV30	TRBJ1-1	CAWSVRPGTEAFF
TRBV9	TRBJ1-1	CASSVGGSTEAFF
TRBV2	TRBJ2-1	CASISGLADEQFF
TRBV5-1	TRBJ1-1	CASSLDHALTGVQAFF
TRBV19	TRBJ2-1	CASSRGLAAYNEQFF
TRBV7-9	TRBJ1-5	CASSFGQNQPQHF
TRBV19	TRBJ1-5	CASSIGDILNQPQHF
TRBV9	TRBJ1-4	CASSSRGLGEKLFF
TRBV5-1	TRBJ1-2	CASSSPGQGTYGYTF
TRBV7-3	TRBJ2-3	CASSESDTQYF
TRBV21-1	TRBJ1-4	CASSIDRVSEKLFF
TRBV21-1	TRBJ1-6	CASSRPGVYNSPLHF
TRBV19	TRBJ2-7	CASSTGFPNEQYF
TRBV6-6	TRBJ2-1	CASSPVGYRGYYNEQFF
TRBV7-2	TRBJ2-3	CASSLGGPGTDTQYF
TRBV6-2/TRBV6-3	TRBJ1-5	CASSRKTAVSNQPQHF
TRBV29-1	TRBJ2-4	CSVDSRDIQYF
TRBV28	TRBJ2-5	CASSSSPAGGLRGQYF
TRBV28	TRBJ1-6	CASRKDRSPLHF
TRBV11-1	TRBJ2-5	CASSSLDRLKETQYF
TRBV7-2	TRBJ1-6	CASSRRGLGDSPLHF
TRBV18	TRBJ2-5	CASSPRGTGLLETQYF
TRBV5-1	TRBJ2-3	CASSWGDGYTDTQYF
TRBV6-2/TRBV6-3	TRBJ2-7	CASSTWAGSSSYEQYF